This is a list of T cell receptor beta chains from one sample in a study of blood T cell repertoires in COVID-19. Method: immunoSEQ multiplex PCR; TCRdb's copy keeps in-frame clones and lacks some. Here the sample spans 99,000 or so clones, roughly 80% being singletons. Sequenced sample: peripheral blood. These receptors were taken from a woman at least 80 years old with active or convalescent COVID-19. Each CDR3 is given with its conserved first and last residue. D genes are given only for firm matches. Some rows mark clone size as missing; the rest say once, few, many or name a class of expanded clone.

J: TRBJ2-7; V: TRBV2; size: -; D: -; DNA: TGTGCCAGCAGGGGGATGGACATCACCTACGAGCAGTACTTC; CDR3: CASRGMDITYEQYF
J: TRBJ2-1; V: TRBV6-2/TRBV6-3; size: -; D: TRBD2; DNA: TGTGCCAGCAGTTCAACCGGGACTATGACCTACAATGAGCAGTTCTTC; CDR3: CASSSTGTMTYNEQFF
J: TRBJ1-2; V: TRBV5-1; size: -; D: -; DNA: TGCGCCAGCAGCTCGGACAGTCTCTATGGCTACACCTTC; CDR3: CASSSDSLYGYTF
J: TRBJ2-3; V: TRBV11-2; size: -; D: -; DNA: TGTGCCAGCAGCTTAGATGTAGGGGTCACAGATACGCAGTATTTT; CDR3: CASSLDVGVTDTQYF
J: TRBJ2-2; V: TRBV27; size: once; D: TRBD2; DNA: TGTGCCACCTCGCCGGGAGGAACCGGGGAGCTGTTTTTT; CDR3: CATSPGGTGELFF
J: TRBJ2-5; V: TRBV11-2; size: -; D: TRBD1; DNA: TGTGCCAGCAGCTTAGGGTTATCCAGGACAGGGATGGGGGAGACCCAGTACTTC; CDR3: CASSLGLSRTGMGETQYF
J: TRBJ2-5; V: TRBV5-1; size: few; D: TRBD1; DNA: TGCGCCAGCAGCTCCCTCACAGGGGGTGGAGGGGAGACCCAGTACTTC; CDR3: CASSSLTGGGGETQYF
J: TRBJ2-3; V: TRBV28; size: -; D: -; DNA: TGTGCCAGCAGTGGTACAGGGACAGATACGCAGTATTTT; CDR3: CASSGTGTDTQYF
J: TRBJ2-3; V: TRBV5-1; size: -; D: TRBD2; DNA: TGCGCCAGCAGCTTGGTGCCGAGCGGGGGTCTTACGGCAGATACGCAGTATTTT; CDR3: CASSLVPSGGLTADTQYF
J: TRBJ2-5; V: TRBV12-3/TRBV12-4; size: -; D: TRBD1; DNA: TGTGCCAGCAGTTGGGGGACAGCTGGGGCCCAGTACTTC; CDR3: CASSWGTAGAQYF
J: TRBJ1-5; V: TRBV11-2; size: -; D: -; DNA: TGTGCCAGCAGCTCTCGACAGGCCCAAAGCAATCAGCCCCAGCATTTT; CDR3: CASSSRQAQSNQPQHF
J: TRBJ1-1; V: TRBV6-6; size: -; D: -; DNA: TGTGCCAGCACCCCAGGGGAGACTGAAGCTTTCTTT; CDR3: CASTPGETEAFF
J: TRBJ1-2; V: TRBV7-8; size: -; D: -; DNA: TGTGCCAGCAGCTTAGGCGGACAGAAATCAGATGGCTACACCTTC; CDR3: CASSLGGQKSDGYTF
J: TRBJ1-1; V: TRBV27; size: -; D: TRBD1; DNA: TGTGCCAGCAGTCCATACCCTCGGACAGGGGTATCGAACACTGAAGCTTTCTTT; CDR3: CASSPYPRTGVSNTEAFF
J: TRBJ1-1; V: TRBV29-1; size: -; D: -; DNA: TGCACCGGAGGAGGAGGCACTGAAGCTTTCTTT; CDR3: CTGGGGTEAFF
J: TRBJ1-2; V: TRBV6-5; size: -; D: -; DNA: TGTGCCAGCAGTCGACAAGCAGGGCATAACTATGGCTACACCTTC; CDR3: CASSRQAGHNYGYTF
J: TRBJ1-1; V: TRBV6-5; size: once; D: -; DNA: TGTGCCAGCAGTTACTCTAGAAACACTGAAGCTTTCTTT; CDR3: CASSYSRNTEAFF
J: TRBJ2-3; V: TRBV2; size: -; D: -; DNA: TGTGCCAGCAGTGACCAAGGGGTGGGAGATACGCAGTATTTT; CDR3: CASSDQGVGDTQYF
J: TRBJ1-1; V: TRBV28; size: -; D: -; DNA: TGTGCCAGCAGTTCTTACTTACAGGGAATGAACACTGAAGCTTTCTTT; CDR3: CASSSYLQGMNTEAFF
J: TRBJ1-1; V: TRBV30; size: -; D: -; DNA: TGTGCCTGGACTGGGAGGTTCACTGAAGCTTTCTTT; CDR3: CAWTGRFTEAFF
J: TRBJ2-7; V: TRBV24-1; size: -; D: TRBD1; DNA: TGTGCCACCAGTGATTCCAGACAGGGGGGGGAGCAGTACTTC; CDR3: CATSDSRQGGEQYF
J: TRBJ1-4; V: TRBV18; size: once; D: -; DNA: TGTGCCAGCTCACCAAGGGAGACTTCGAATGAAAAACTGTTTTTT; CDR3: CASSPRETSNEKLFF
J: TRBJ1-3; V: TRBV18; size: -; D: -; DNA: TGTGCCAGCTCCCCCAACGACAGGAGAGCTGGAAACACCATATATTTT; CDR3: CASSPNDRRAGNTIYF
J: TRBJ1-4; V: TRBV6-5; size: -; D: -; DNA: TGTGCCAGCAGTTACTCCTCGGGTAACGAAAAACTGTTTTTT; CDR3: CASSYSSGNEKLFF
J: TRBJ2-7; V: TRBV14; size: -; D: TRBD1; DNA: TGTGCCAGCAGCCAAGGAACAGGGGGGTCCTACGAGCAGTACTTC; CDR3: CASSQGTGGSYEQYF
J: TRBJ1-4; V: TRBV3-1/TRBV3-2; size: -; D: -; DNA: TGTGCCAGCAGCCCCAGGACAGTGGGTGAAAAACTGTTTTTT; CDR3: CASSPRTVGEKLFF
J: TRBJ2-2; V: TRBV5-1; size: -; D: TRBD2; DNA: TGCGCCAGCAGCTCCCCCCGGGGGGCGAACACCGGGGAGCTGTTTTTT; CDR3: CASSSPRGANTGELFF
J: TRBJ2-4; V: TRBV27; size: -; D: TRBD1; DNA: TGTGCCAGCAGTTCCCAGGGGGTTGCCAAAAACATTCAGTACTTC; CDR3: CASSSQGVAKNIQYF
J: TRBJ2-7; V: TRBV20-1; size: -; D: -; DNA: TGCAGTGCTAGTGGCCAGGGCTACGAGCAGTACTTC; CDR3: CSASGQGYEQYF
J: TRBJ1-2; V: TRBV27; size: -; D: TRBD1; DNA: TGTGCCAGCAGCCAGGGGGCGGGGGGCTACACCTTC; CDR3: CASSQGAGGYTF
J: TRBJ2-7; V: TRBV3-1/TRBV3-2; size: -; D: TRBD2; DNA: TGTGCCAGCAGTCGTAGAGGGACTAGACGGCTTGGCGAGCAGTACTTC; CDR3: CASSRRGTRRLGEQYF
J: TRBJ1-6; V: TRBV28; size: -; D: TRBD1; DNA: TGTGCCAGCAGTTTACGGGGGACAGGGACGTCCCCCAATTCACCCCTCCACTTT; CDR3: CASSLRGTGTSPNSPLHF
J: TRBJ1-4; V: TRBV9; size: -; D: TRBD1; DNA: TGTGCCAGCAGCGCAGAGGGGGCGCGGTATGAAAAACTGTTTTTT; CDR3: CASSAEGARYEKLFF
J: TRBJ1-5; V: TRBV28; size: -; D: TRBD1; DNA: TGTGCCAGTGACAGGGCTGATAGCAATCAGCCCCAGCATTTT; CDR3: CASDRADSNQPQHF
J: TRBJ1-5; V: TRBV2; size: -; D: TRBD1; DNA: TGTGCCAGCAGTGAACCCACAGGGGGTTACACTCAGCCCCAGCATTTT; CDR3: CASSEPTGGYTQPQHF
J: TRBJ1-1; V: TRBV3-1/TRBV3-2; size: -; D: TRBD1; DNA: TGTGCCAGCAGCCTTCACAGGGGGCCCTCGAAAGCTTTCTTT; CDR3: CASSLHRGPSKAFF
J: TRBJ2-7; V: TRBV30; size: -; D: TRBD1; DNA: TGTGCCTGGAGTCGCGGGACAGGGGGCTACGAGCAGTACTTC; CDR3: CAWSRGTGGYEQYF
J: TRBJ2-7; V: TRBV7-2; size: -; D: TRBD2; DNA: TGTGCCAGCAGGCGGGGGGGGTCCTACGAGCAGTACTTC; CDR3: CASRRGGSYEQYF
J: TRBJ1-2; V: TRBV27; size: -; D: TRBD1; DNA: TGTGCCAGCAGTTTTGGCAGGGGGAACTATGGCTACACCTTC; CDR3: CASSFGRGNYGYTF
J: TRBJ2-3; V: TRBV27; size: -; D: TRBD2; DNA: TGTGCCAGAGGACGGGAGGGCCGTTGCGATACGCAGTATTTT; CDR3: CARGREGRCDTQYF
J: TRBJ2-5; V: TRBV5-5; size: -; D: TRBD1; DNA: TGTGCCAGCAGCCGACAGGGGACGGGAGAGACCCAGTACTTC; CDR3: CASSRQGTGETQYF
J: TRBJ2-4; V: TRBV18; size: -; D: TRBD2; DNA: TGTGCCAGCTCACCACCGTTTGGACTAGCGGGAGAGGCGGCCAAAAACATTCAGTACTTC; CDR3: CASSPPFGLAGEAAKNIQYF
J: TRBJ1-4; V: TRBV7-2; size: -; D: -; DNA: TGTGCCAGCAGCTTAGGGGGACACGAGGAAAAACTGTTTTTT; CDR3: CASSLGGHEEKLFF
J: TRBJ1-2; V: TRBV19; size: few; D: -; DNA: TGTGCCAGTAGCCCCTCCGGGACAATGAACTATGGCTACACCTTC; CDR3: CASSPSGTMNYGYTF
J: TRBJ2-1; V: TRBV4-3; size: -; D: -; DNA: TGCGCCAGCAGCCAAGTGCTTTTCGGCGGCGGGTCCTACAATGAGCAGTTCTTC; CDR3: CASSQVLFGGGSYNEQFF
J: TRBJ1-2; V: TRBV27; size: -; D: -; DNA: TGTGCCAGCAGTCCTCTGCGGGCGAATGGCTACACCTTC; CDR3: CASSPLRANGYTF
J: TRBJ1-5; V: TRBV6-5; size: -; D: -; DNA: TGTGCCAGCCGAGAAAGCCACAATCAGCCCCAGCATTTT; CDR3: CASRESHNQPQHF
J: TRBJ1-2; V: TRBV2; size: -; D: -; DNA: TGTGCCAGCAGTGAAGCGCTACGACAAAATGGCTACACCTTC; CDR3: CASSEALRQNGYTF
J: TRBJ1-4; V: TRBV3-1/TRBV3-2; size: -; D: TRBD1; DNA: TGTGCCAGCAGCCGACGGACAGGAAGAATTGAAAAACTGTTTTTT; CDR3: CASSRRTGRIEKLFF
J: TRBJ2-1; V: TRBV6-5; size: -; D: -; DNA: TGTGCCAGCAGTTACGATATAGCGGAGCCCTACAATGAGCAGTTCTTC; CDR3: CASSYDIAEPYNEQFF
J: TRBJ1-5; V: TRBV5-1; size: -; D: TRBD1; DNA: TGCGCCAGCAGCTCAAGCGGACAGGGACAGCCCCAGCATTTT; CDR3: CASSSSGQGQPQHF
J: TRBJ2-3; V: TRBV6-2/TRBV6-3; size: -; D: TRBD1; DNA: TGTGCCAGCAGTCCCCAGGGGGCGCGGGGAGATACGCAGTATTTT; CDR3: CASSPQGARGDTQYF
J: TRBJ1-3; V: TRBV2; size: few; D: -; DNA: TGTGCCAGCAGTCCTGACAGAAGTCTTGGGAACACCATATATTTT; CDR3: CASSPDRSLGNTIYF
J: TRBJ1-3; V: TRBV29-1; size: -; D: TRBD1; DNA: TGCAGCGTTGGTTTAGGACAGGGCCTAGAGGGAAACACCATATATTTT; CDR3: CSVGLGQGLEGNTIYF
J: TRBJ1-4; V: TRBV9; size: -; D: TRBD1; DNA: TGTGCCAGCAGCGCCCGGGACAGATTGAATGAAAAACTGTTTTTT; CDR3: CASSARDRLNEKLFF
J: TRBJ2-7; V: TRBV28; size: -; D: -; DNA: TGTGCCAGCAGTTTACAGGGCGCACGATCCTACGAGCAGTACTTC; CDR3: CASSLQGARSYEQYF
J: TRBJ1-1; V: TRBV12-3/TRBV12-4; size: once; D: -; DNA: TGTGCCAGCAGTTTACGAGAGAACACTGAAGCTTTCTTT; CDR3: CASSLRENTEAFF